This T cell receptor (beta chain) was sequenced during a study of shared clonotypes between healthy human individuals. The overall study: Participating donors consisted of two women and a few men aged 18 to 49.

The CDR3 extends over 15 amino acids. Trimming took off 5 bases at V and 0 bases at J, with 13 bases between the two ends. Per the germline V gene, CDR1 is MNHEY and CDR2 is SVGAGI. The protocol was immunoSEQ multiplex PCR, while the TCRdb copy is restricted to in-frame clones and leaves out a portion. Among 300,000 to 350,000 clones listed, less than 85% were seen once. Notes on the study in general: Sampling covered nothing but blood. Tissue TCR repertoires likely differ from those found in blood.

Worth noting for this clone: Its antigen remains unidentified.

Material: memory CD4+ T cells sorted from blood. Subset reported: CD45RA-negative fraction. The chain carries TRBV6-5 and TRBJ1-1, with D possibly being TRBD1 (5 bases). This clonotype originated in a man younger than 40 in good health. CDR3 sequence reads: CASSTELGVNTEAFF. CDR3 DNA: TGTGCCAGCAGTACCGAATTGGGGGTGAACACTGAAGCTTTCTTT.